This T cell receptor beta chain was recovered during a study of blood T cells in healthy people across ages. V was pared by 6 bases and J by 2 bases, with 17 bases between. This CDR3 is built from 15 residues. Germline V gene lookup returns CDR1 SGHKS and CDR2 YYEKEE (reference sequence). A second PCR of 7 to 11 cycles used a sample-barcoded 5' primer and a J-beta primer mix. MiXCR was run by TCRdb on the 5' RACE reads, yielding one entry per CDR3 protein. Seen here are some 750,000 distinct CDR3 sequences, approximately 21% observed once, and the top ten hold around 21%. Isolation recovered at least 7 million PBMCs from every sample.

This receptor was obtained from a man aged 65 to 79 in good health. Specimen: blood. The chain recombines TRBV5-5 with TRBJ1-1; a possible D gene is TRBD1 (5 bases). Written as DNA, the CDR3 is TGTGCCAGCACCCACCACACAGGCGGTAACACTGAAGCTTTCTTT. It codes for CASTHHTGGNTEAFF.